The TCR beta chain under discussion was sequenced for a study of T cells expressing NK-cell markers. Overall study results and limits: Once again these clonotypes came out on top in the CD3+CD56-NKG2C+ fraction of several donors.

Template switching by 5'RACE with UMIs generated the TCR beta cDNA. TCRdb reworked the 5' RACE reads into one entry per CDR3 protein, no DNA. The listing contains 350,000 to 500,000 distinct CDR3 sequences. Germline CDR1 LGHDT, CDR2 YNNKEL (reference sequence). The CDR3 has 16 residues. To note about this clonotype: The antigen is undetermined.

The sequencing input was blood T cells: a sorted CD56 or NKG2C T cell subset, CD4+ or CD8+ T cells, or bulk PBMC T cells (not recorded which). This sequence originates from a woman between 18 and 70 years old in good health. The chain links TRBV3-1 to TRBJ1-2. The chain's CDR3 is CASSQEKGGEMYGYTF. Using reference TRBV3-1 and TRBJ1-2 for the parts outside the CDR3, the full variable domain is DTAVSQTPKYLVTQMGNDKSIKCEQNLGHDTMYWYKQDSKKFLKIMFSYNNKELIINETVPNRFSPKSPDKAHLNLHINSLELGDSAVYFCASSQEKGGEMYGYTFGSGTRLTVV.